These 13 T cell receptor beta chains were sequenced from one sample in a study of monozygotic twins with inflammatory bowel disease. TCRdb reprocessed the 5' RACE reads and stores each CDR3 protein as one record, lacking DNA. Its listing shows 200,000 to 250,000 distinct CDR3 sequences. Sequencing was done on a sample of blood. Receptor source: a human donor with ulcerative colitis or Crohn's disease, or a healthy co-twin of an affected twin (not recorded which).

This rearrangement joins TRBV18 to TRBJ2-1. Germline V gene lookup returns CDR1 KGHSH and CDR2 LQKENI. The CDR3 loop spans 16 amino acids. This CDR3 is CASSPNSQALGNEQFF.

V gene TRBV12-3 or TRBV12-4 combines with J gene TRBJ2-1; TCRdb's D gene call, TRBD2, goes unchecked for lack of DNA. This CDR3 has 16 residues. This CDR3 reads CASRTTSGSSYNEQFF.

The rearrangement links TRBV29-1 to TRBJ1-3. Germline V gene data show CDR1 as SQVTM and CDR2 as ANQGSEA. The length of the CDR3 is 13 residues. The CDR3 loop is CSVAEDSGNTIYF.

CDR3 region: CASSGRQTGNTIYF. This chain joins TRBV9 and TRBJ1-3; lacking DNA, the TRBD1 call made by TCRdb goes unchecked. Looked up from germline, CDR1 is SGDLS and CDR2 is YYNGEE. This CDR3 is built from 14 residues. The full variable domain, rest sourced from reference TRBV9 and TRBJ1-3, is DSGVTQTPKHLITATGQRVTLRCSPRSGDLSVYWYQQSLDQGLQFLIQYYNGEERAKGNILERFSAQQFPDLHSELNLSSLELGDSALYFCASSGRQTGNTIYFGEGSWLTVV.

This rearrangement joins TRBV7-9 to TRBJ1-1; there is no DNA to check the TCRdb D call of TRBD1. Germline CDR1 is SEHNR and CDR2 is FQNEAQ (reference sequence). The CDR3 runs to 13 residues. The CDR3 here is CASSLSQGASAFF.

The gene calls are TRBV28 and TRBJ2-7; the D gene TCRdb calls, TRBD1, cannot be checked with no DNA. The CDR3 sequence is 16 residues long. Germline CDR1 and CDR2: MDHEN and SYDVKM. The chain's CDR3 is CASSPLTGLGSYEQYF.

V is TRBV5-1 and J is TRBJ2-3; TCRdb gives TRBD2 as the D gene, but with no DNA this cannot be confirmed. CDR1 and CDR2 (germline): SGHRS, YFSETQ. CDR3 size: 16 residues. The CDR3 is CASSLLAGGLSDTQYF. Based on the CDR3 plus reference TRBV5-1 and TRBJ2-3, the full variable domain is KAGVTQTPRYLIKTRGQQVTLSCSPISGHRSVSWYQQTPGQGLQFLFEYFSETQRNKGNFPGRFSGRQFSNSRSEMNVSTLELGDSALYLCASSLLAGGLSDTQYFGPGTRLTVL.

This chain links TRBV27 with TRBJ2-1; TCRdb's D call, TRBD2, is unchecked because there is no DNA. The germline V gene encodes CDR1 MNHEY and CDR2 SMNVEV (reference sequence). This CDR3 is built from 15 residues. CDR3 sequence: CASSLRADSYNEQFF.

The chain recombines TRBV11-2 with TRBJ2-2. Germline lookup yields CDR1 SGHAT and CDR2 FQNNGV. CDR3 length: 16 amino acids. CDR3 protein: CASSLMTPANTGELFF. The full variable domain, with the rest looked up from reference TRBV11-2 and TRBJ2-2, is EAGVAQSPRYKIIEKRQSVAFWCNPISGHATLYWYQQILGQGPKLLIQFQNNGVVDDSQLPKDRFSAERLKGVDSTLKIQPAKLEDSAVYLCASSLMTPANTGELFFGEGSRLTVL.

V and J are TRBV7-2 and TRBJ2-5; no DNA is available, so the TRBD1 call from TCRdb remains unchecked. CDR3 length equals 14 residues. Germline loops: CDR1 SGHTA, CDR2 FQGNSA. CDR3 sequence: CASSPDRGSETQYF. The full variable domain, rest sourced from reference TRBV7-2 and TRBJ2-5, is GAGVSQSPSNKVTEKGKDVELRCDPISGHTALYWYRQSLGQGLEFLIYFQGNSAPDKSGLPSDRFSAERTGGSVSTLTIQRTQQEDSAVYLCASSPDRGSETQYFGPGTRLLVL.

The rearrangement uses TRBV6-5 and TRBJ2-3. The CDR3 covers 13 residues. The germline CDR1 and CDR2 sequences are MNHEY and SVGAGI. The CDR3 is CASRLRDTDTQYF.

The chain is built from TRBV7-2 and TRBJ2-7. CDR1 and CDR2 (germline): SGHTA, FQGNSA. This CDR3 has 14 amino acids. CDR3 sequence: CASSPRPPSYEQYF.

The rearrangement uses TRBV12-3 or TRBV12-4 and TRBJ1-3. The CDR3 has 14 residues. CDR3: CASGGGFSGNTIYF.